The subject of this entry is one T cell receptor (beta chain). The CDR3 extends over 13 amino acids. Germline V CDR1 and CDR2: SGHKS, YYEKEE (reference sequence). V shed 5 bases, J shed 4 bases, and the junction held 4 bases outside the gene matches. The entry originates in a study of shared clonotypes between healthy human individuals. Within Nashville, Tennessee resided all donors, each a Caucasian adult. Generated by immunoSEQ multiplex PCR, the TCRdb table keeps only in-frame clones and is missing some. Of about 480,000 clones in the sample, over 60% were seen once. The chain recombines TRBV5-5 with TRBJ1-1; TRBD1 matches at 8 bases. The TCR was taken from a woman between 40 and 50 years old in good health. Some clones in this sample may be carry-over from other donors' samples. Input material: PBMCs. CDR3 residues: CASSSTGATEAFF. The CDR3, as DNA: TGTGCCAGCAGTTCGACAGGGGCCACTGAAGCTTTCTTT.